The rows below give T cell receptor beta chains drawn from one sample of a study of beta chain features in type 1 diabetes. Clones were sequenced by immunoSEQ multiplex PCR, and TCRdb holds only the in-frame ones, with some missing. The sample has about 160,000 clones; 8.5% to 10% are singletons. Source material: central memory CD4+ T cells from blood. These receptors were collected from a woman aged 25 to 45 with type 1 diabetes. Each CDR3 is given without its conserved first and last residue. The D gene is left open where the match is weak.

TRBV4-2	-	TRBJ2-7	12	ASSLRDSSDEQY
TRBV27	TRBD1	TRBJ1-2	13	ASSWRDRPIYGYT
TRBV7-9	TRBD1	TRBJ1-1	12	ASSFGQGFTEAF
TRBV4-1	-	TRBJ1-1	14	ASSQGVGHKNTEAF
TRBV2	-	TRBJ2-7	11	ASTDRHSYEQY
TRBV9	TRBD2	TRBJ2-1	14	ASSIQAGRSYNEQF
TRBV19	-	TRBJ1-5	12	ASFGTSSNQPQH
TRBV4-1	-	TRBJ1-2	13	ASSQVPSGSIGYT
TRBV4-2	TRBD2	TRBJ2-5	13	ASSQSASGKETQY
TRBV29-1	-	TRBJ1-5	12	SVRGGQSNQPQH
TRBV29-1	-	TRBJ2-5	12	SVEAGSYQETQY
TRBV7-9	-	TRBJ2-1	13	ASSLRTGYLNEQF
TRBV29-1	TRBD1	TRBJ2-1	14	SVDRGQGAVVDEQF
TRBV2	TRBD1	TRBJ1-1	12	ATHSGTGPTEAF
TRBV30	TRBD1	TRBJ1-2	11	AGKTGANYGYT
TRBV6-6	TRBD2	TRBJ2-7	13	ASSSSGSFAHEQY
TRBV9	-	TRBJ2-1	12	ASSWDNRPDEQF
TRBV20-1	-	TRBJ1-1	9	SALEDPEAF
TRBV7-9	TRBD2	-	13	ASIQTGTSDGEQY
TRBV6-1	-	TRBJ1-2	11	ASRETSGVGYT
TRBV7-6	-	TRBJ2-4	10	ASSSRQDIQY
TRBV19	-	TRBJ2-1	15	ASSINLDRPKGNEQF
TRBV7-8	-	TRBJ1-1	11	ASSLDDGGKAF
TRBV18	TRBD1	TRBJ1-1	11	ASSFGQASEAF
TRBV28	TRBD2	TRBJ2-7	13	ASSLSASGSFAQY
TRBV6-5	TRBD2	TRBJ2-3	11	ASTLAGADTQY
TRBV30	-	TRBJ2-3	11	AWRHNLDGVKY
TRBV5-1	TRBD1	TRBJ1-2	13	ASSLKTGYDYGYT
TRBV29-1	TRBD2	TRBJ2-6	12	SVLGGSGANVLT
TRBV15	TRBD1	TRBJ2-1	11	ATSRERDRGQF
TRBV7-2	-	TRBJ1-2	11	ASSSTQGYGYT
TRBV4-1	TRBD1	TRBJ1-4	14	ASSQDGTGLNEKLF
TRBV27	-	TRBJ2-7	12	ASSRGAWEYEQY
TRBV28	TRBD1	TRBJ2-7	14	ASSAMTGAHTYEQY
TRBV19	TRBD2	TRBJ2-5	12	ASSPRTSSETQY
TRBV7-2	-	TRBJ1-3	9	ASSLRAAIY
TRBV19	-	TRBJ1-1	11	ASITGEDTEAF
TRBV7-9	-	TRBJ2-7	12	ASSLQGLSYEQY
TRBV19	-	TRBJ1-2	12	ASSTGHSNYGYT
TRBV5-1	TRBD2	TRBJ2-7	10	ASSETSNEQY
TRBV29-1	-	TRBJ1-3	12	SVEEGASGNTIY
TRBV28	-	TRBJ1-5	13	ASSWYLGEGQPQH
TRBV19	-	TRBJ2-7	12	ASSIAGNSYEQY
TRBV30	TRBD2	TRBJ2-7	12	AWSRGSGRIEQY
TRBV28	TRBD1	TRBJ2-3	14	ASSLPGGTSTDTQY
TRBV7-7	TRBD1	TRBJ2-1	11	ASSRGQHNEQF
TRBV5-1	-	TRBJ2-2	14	ASSLAQQGVTGELF
TRBV27	TRBD1	TRBJ1-2	10	ASSSDRLGYT
TRBV29-1	TRBD2	TRBJ2-1	13	SVEGLAGIYNEQF
TRBV7-3	-	TRBJ2-3	13	ASSLYGSGLDTQY
TRBV19	-	TRBJ1-2	14	ASSIGRRGQRDGYT
TRBV2	-	TRBJ2-5	10	ASTPGEETQY
TRBV18	-	TRBJ2-3	15	ASSPRDEYYSTDTQY